A single sample gave rise to the 18 T cell receptor beta chains below, sequenced in a study of T cells in Graves' hyperthyroidism and ophthalmopathy. TCR beta CDR3 regions were amplified from RNA transcripts. Researchers ran a first-round RT-PCR on the TCR CDR3 using the HTBI primer set. TCRdb re-analysed the multiplex PCR reads in MiXCR, keeping a single row per CDR3 protein. The sample lists around 690,000 distinct CDR3 sequences, around 15% occurring once. The specimen sequenced was blood. These receptors originate from a man in his fifties or sixties with Graves' hyperthyroidism.

This clonotype has ten or more counts. This chain connects TRBV10-3 to TRBJ2-5, with 8 bases matching TRBD1. Germline loops: CDR1 ENHRY, CDR2 SYGVKD. The CDR3 is 14 amino acids. With V trimmed by 6 bases and J by 1 base, 4 bases remained unmatched. The CDR3 loop is CAIRVDRGQETQYF. The CDR3 bases are TGTGCCATCAGAGTCGACAGGGGCCAAGAGACCCAGTACTTC.

This clonotype was counted at least ten times. This rearrangement joins TRBV27 to TRBJ1-2; D unresolved. This CDR3 is built from 14 residues. From germline, CDR1 is MNHEY and CDR2 SMNVEV (reference sequence). Deletions cut 6 bases from V and 4 bases from J, with 15 bases between. The CDR3 DNA is TGTGCCAGCAGCGGACTGCCGGGAAGCTATGGCTACACCTTC. Translation: CASSGLPGSYGYTF.

This clonotype was observed a handful of times. V is TRBV7-9 and J is TRBJ2-1, with D perhaps matching TRBD1 (5 bases). The germline V gene encodes CDR1 SEHNR and CDR2 FQNEAQ (reference sequence). The length of the CDR3 is 12 residues. The ends were cut back, 8 bases at V and 2 bases at J, with 7 bases in the middle. CDR3 residues: CASGAAYNEQFF. CDR3 coding DNA: TGTGCCAGCGGGGCTGCCTACAATGAGCAGTTCTTC.

CDR3 coding DNA: TGTGCCACTGACAGGGGCTCTGGGGCCAACGTCCTGACTTTC. It yields the protein CATDRGSGANVLTF. The V gene is TRBV19, the J gene TRBJ2-6, with 8 bases aligning to TRBD1. CDR3 length: 14 residues. Looked up from germline, CDR1 is LNHDA and CDR2 is SQIVND (reference sequence). After removal of 10 bases from V and 0 bases from J, the junction contained 2 bases not matched to a gene.

This clonotype was seen repeatedly, ten times or more. The chain uses TRBV11-2 and TRBJ2-3, with 8 bases fitting TRBD1. CDR1 is SGHAT, CDR2 FQNNGV, per germline. Trimming cost V 2 bases and J 4 bases; bases outside gene matches: 2. CDR3 length: 14 amino acids. The CDR3 nucleotides read TGTGCCAGCAGCTTATGGACAGGGTCAGATACGCAGTATTTT. It codes for CASSLWTGSDTQYF. Supplemented by reference TRBV11-2 and TRBJ2-3, the full variable domain reads EAGVAQSPRYKIIEKRQSVAFWCNPISGHATLYWYQQILGQGPKLLIQFQNNGVVDDSQLPKDRFSAERLKGVDSTLKIQPAKLEDSAVYLCASSLWTGSDTQYFGPGTRLTVL.

The chain couples TRBV29-1 to TRBJ1-5; 10 nucleotides agree with TRBD1. The V gene end was trimmed by 7 bases and the J gene end by 5 bases; junction bases not matched to a gene: 2. CDR1 is SQVTM and CDR2 is ANQGSEA in the germline V gene. The CDR3 consists of 12 residues. The CDR3 sequence is CSDGTGDQPQHF. The CDR3 DNA sequence: TGCAGCGACGGGACAGGGGATCAGCCCCAGCATTTT.

A remark on this clonotype: A read error is likely, as this CDR3 ends without the conserved phenylalanine or tryptophan. The chain couples TRBV27 to TRBJ2-5; D is uncertain. The germline V gene encodes CDR1 MNHEY and CDR2 SMNVEV (reference sequence). Trimming cost V 2 bases and J 4 bases, with 14 bases left between them. This CDR3 contains 15 residues. The CDR3, as DNA: TGTGCCAGCAGTTTAATTCCTGAATCCATAGAGACCCAGTACCTC. Amino acid sequence: CASSLIPESIETQYL.

The V call is TRBV7-2, the J call TRBJ2-1; 9 nucleotides agree with TRBD2. This CDR3 is built from 17 residues. V lost 1 base to trimming and J lost 7 bases; unmatched junction nucleotides: 11. CDR1 and CDR2 from the germline V gene are SGHTA and FQGNSA. This CDR3 is CASSLVAGGLSENEQFF. DNA for the CDR3: TGTGCCAGCAGCTTAGTTGCGGGAGGGCTCAGTGAGAATGAGCAGTTCTTC.

This clonotype came up many times. This chain joins TRBV27 and TRBJ2-1; D is uncertain. This CDR3 comprises 12 residues. V shed 8 bases and J shed 8 bases, with 13 bases lying between them. The V gene's germline CDR1 is MNHEY and CDR2 SMNVEV (reference sequence). The CDR3 nucleotides are TGTGCCAGCGGTACCATCCGGGATGAGCAGTTCTTC. It encodes CASGTIRDEQFF.

The CDR3 nucleotides are TGTGCCAGCAGTTACTCGTCCGGGCATACAGATACGCAGTATTTT. Translating gives CASSYSSGHTDTQYF. The chain links TRBV6-2 or TRBV6-3 to TRBJ2-3; D call uncertain. The CDR3 contains 15 residues. Germline CDR1 reads MNHEY; CDR2 reads SVGEGT. Deletions cut 0 bases from V and 3 bases from J, with 10 bases between.

This clonotype was recorded many times. J is TRBJ2-1 and V is TRBV6-1, with 13 bases that match TRBD2. J gave up 8 bases and V 0 bases, and 13 bases lay outside the gene matches. This CDR3 contains 19 residues. The germline gives CDR1 MNHNS, CDR2 SASEGT. CDR3 sequence: CASSEAHLMRLAGGDEQFF. As DNA, the CDR3 is TGTGCCAGCAGTGAAGCGCACCTGATGAGACTAGCGGGAGGTGATGAGCAGTTCTTC.

This clonotype was seen repeatedly, ten times or more. This rearrangement joins TRBV6-1 to TRBJ1-1; D call uncertain. V lost 6 bases, J lost 1 base, and 9 bases lay in between. Germline V lookup: CDR1 MNHNS, CDR2 SASEGT. The CDR3 is made up of 13 amino acids. The DNA for the CDR3 is TGTGCCAGCAGGGTCGATGGGAACACTGAAGCTTTCTTT. Its protein product is CASRVDGNTEAFF.

This clonotype was seen repeatedly, ten times or more. The rearrangement joins TRBV28 to TRBJ2-1; 8 positions match TRBD2. Germline-derived CDR1 and CDR2 are MDHEN and SYDVKM. V dropped 5 bases and J dropped 0; count of bases not matched to a gene: 9. This CDR3 has 17 amino acids. CDR3 bases: TGTGCCAGCAGTCCCTCCCAAGCGGGAGCCTCCTACAATGAGCAGTTCTTC. As protein: CASSPSQAGASYNEQFF.

Ten or more counts support this clonotype. J is TRBJ2-7 and V is TRBV28; D possibly corresponds to TRBD2 (5 bases). The germline V gene has CDR1 MDHEN and CDR2 SYDVKM. Trimming cost V 6 bases and J 0 bases, with 9 bases left between them. CDR3 size: 13 residues. The CDR3 DNA reads TGTGCCAGCAGCGAGCGGAGCTCCTACGAGCAGTACTTC. Translation gives CASSERSSYEQYF.

This clonotype was recorded at least ten times. The chain combines TRBV20-1 with TRBJ2-1; D call uncertain. V lost 2 bases, J lost 6 bases, and 2 bases lay in between. Germline V CDR1 and CDR2: DFQATT, SNEGSKA (reference sequence). The CDR3 loop spans 10 amino acids. CDR3 DNA: TGCAGTGCTAGACTCAATGAGCAGTTCTTC. Protein sequence: CSARLNEQFF.

This clonotype appeared a few times. The chain joins TRBV4-2 to TRBJ1-1, with 7 bases identical to TRBD1. The length of the CDR3 is 13 residues. Germline CDR1 reads LGHNA; CDR2 reads YNFKEQ. After removal of 1 base from V and 7 bases from J, the junction contained 3 bases not matched to a gene. The DNA of the CDR3 is TGTGCCAGCAGCCAAGGGGGGGACAGTGAAGCTTTCTTT. It encodes CASSQGGDSEAFF.

This chain uses TRBV6-1 with TRBJ1-5; the D is unclear. The CDR3 spans 15 residues. V shed 8 bases and J shed 0 bases, with 14 bases lying between them. Germline V gene sequence: CDR1 MNHNS, CDR2 SASEGT. DNA for the CDR3: TGTGCCAGCGACCTTTTGAGGCATAGCAATCAGCCCCAGCATTTT. Its translation: CASDLLRHSNQPQHF.

This clonotype was observed many times. The chain recombines TRBV12-3 or TRBV12-4 with TRBJ1-1; perhaps TRBD1 as D (6 bases). Trimming removed 6 bases from V and 6 bases from J, with 11 bases in between. The CDR3 is made up of 12 amino acids. The CDR3 coding sequence is TGTGCCAGCAGCCAGGGGATCCCTGAAGCTTTCTTT. Amino acids: CASSQGIPEAFF.